Each of the 11 T cell receptor beta chains below was sequenced from the same sample in a study of T cells in Graves' hyperthyroidism and ophthalmopathy. From RNA transcripts, TCR beta CDR3 regions were amplified. During a first-round RT-PCR of the TCR CDR3, the HTBI primer set was used. TCRdb analysed the multiplex PCR reads with MiXCR anew, one entry per CDR3 protein. This sample has about 92,000 distinct CDR3 sequences, with 51% found just once. The sequenced sample was blood. These TCRs come from a woman in her thirties or forties with Graves' hyperthyroidism.

The V gene is TRBV12-3 or TRBV12-4, the J gene TRBJ2-3; D possibly corresponds to TRBD2 (7 bases). This CDR3 has 15 amino acids. V shed 5 bases and J shed 6 bases, with 18 bases lying between them. The CDR3 reads CASSPTGRGGDTQYF. The CDR3 DNA reads TGTGCCAGCAGTCCCACAGGGAGGGGAGGTGATACGCAGTATTTT.

The chain couples TRBV7-2 to TRBJ2-3; tentative D call: TRBD2 (6 bases). The CDR3 is 14 amino acids. V was pared by 4 bases and J by 6 bases, with 14 bases between. Per the germline V gene, CDR1 is SGHTA and CDR2 is FQGNSA. The CDR3 sequence: CASSSPISGDTQYF. CDR3 nucleotides: TGTGCCAGCAGCTCACCGATTAGCGGCGATACGCAGTATTTT.

The V gene is TRBV10-3, the J gene TRBJ1-6; D remains unclear. V lost 11 bases and J 8 bases, leaving 7 bases between the germline ends. This CDR3 has 10 residues. CDR1 is ENHRY and CDR2 is SYGVKD in the germline V gene. Here the CDR3 DNA reads TGTGCCCGGATCGATTCACCCCTCCACTTT. Amino acids: CARIDSPLHF.

In regard to this clonotype: A read error is possible here, since a much larger clone lies one base away. The V gene is TRBV5-1, the J gene TRBJ1-1, with 7 bases aligning to TRBD1. Germline CDR1 and CDR2: SGHRS and YFSETQ. The CDR3 has 13 residues. This chain's CDR3 is CARSFGDSHEAFF. DNA for the CDR3: TGCGCCCGCAGCTTTGGGGACAGCCATGAAGCTTTCTTT.

CDR3 sequence reads: CASSATGMRTF. The CDR3 DNA is TGTGCCAGTAGTGCTACAGGGATGAGGACCTTC. The genes are TRBV19 and TRBJ1-2; tentatively, D is TRBD1 (6 bases). This CDR3 comprises 11 residues. Trimming stripped 5 bases from V and 14 bases from J, with 15 bases between. Germline CDR1 reads LNHDA; CDR2 reads SQIVND (reference sequence). Variable domain in full (rest from reference TRBV19 and TRBJ1-2): DGGITQSPKYLFRKEGQNVTLSCEQNLNHDAMYWYRQDPGQGLRLIYYSQIVNDFQKGDIAEGYSVSREKKESFPLTVTSAQKNPTAFYLCASSATGMRTFGSGTRLTVV.

The V and J genes are TRBV29-1 and TRBJ2-3; D is possibly TRBD2 (6 bases). CDR1 is SQVTM, CDR2 ANQGSEA, per germline. The V end lost 4 bases, the J end lost 3 bases, and 11 bases lay between the germline ends. The CDR3 spans 13 residues. This CDR3 is CSVGTGTTDTQYF. The CDR3 coding sequence is TGCAGCGTTGGAACCGGGACTACAGATACGCAGTATTTT.

The chain employs TRBV20-1 and TRBJ2-5; 8 bases line up with TRBD1. The V gene's germline CDR1 is DFQATT and CDR2 SNEGSKA (reference sequence). This CDR3 contains 15 residues. After removal of 6 bases from V and 5 bases from J, the junction contained 14 bases not matched to a gene. The CDR3 DNA sequence: TGCAGTGCCATCGTACAGGGGGTTTCCCCGGAGACCCAGTACTTC. Protein product: CSAIVQGVSPETQYF.

The chain combines TRBV11-2 with TRBJ2-7; 9 nucleotides align to TRBD2. V was pared by 3 bases and J by 5 bases, with 11 bases of the junction left unmatched. Looked up from germline, CDR1 is SGHAT and CDR2 is FQNNGV. CDR3 size: 16 residues. The CDR3 reads CASSFIAGGGFDEQYF. The DNA of the CDR3 is TGTGCCAGCAGCTTTATCGCGGGAGGGGGGTTCGACGAGCAGTACTTC.

The table lists this clonotype with many counts. The chain has TRBV7-6 and TRBJ1-1, with no clear D. The length of the CDR3 is 15 residues. With 5 bases removed from V and 0 bases from J, the gap between germline ends came to 13 bases. CDR1 and CDR2 from the germline V gene are SGHVS and FNYEAQ. This CDR3 is CASSHRVFMNTEAFF. As DNA, the CDR3 is TGTGCCAGCAGCCACAGAGTGTTCATGAACACTGAAGCTTTCTTT. The complete variable domain, with remaining parts taken from reference TRBV7-6 and TRBJ1-1, reads GAGVSQSPRYKVTKRGQDVALRCDPISGHVSLYWYRQALGQGPEFLTYFNYEAQQDKSGLPNDRFSAERPEGSISTLTIQRTEQRDSAMYRCASSHRVFMNTEAFFGQGTRLTVV.

The chain combines TRBV7-9 with TRBJ2-7; D is ambiguous. The CDR3 runs 13 residues. Between the trimmed V and J ends, which lost 0 bases and 5 bases, there was a span of 8 bases. Germline CDR1 is SEHNR and CDR2 is FQNEAQ (reference sequence). CDR3 DNA: TGTGCCAGCAGCTTAGCGGGGTTCAACGAGCAGTACTTC. It translates to CASSLAGFNEQYF.

Ten or more counts support this clonotype. V usage is TRBV2 and J usage is TRBJ2-2, with 9 positions matching TRBD1. V shed 2 bases, J shed 3 bases, and the junction held 1 base outside the gene matches. Germline V gene data show CDR1 as SNHLY and CDR2 as FYNNEI. The CDR3 spans 15 residues. The CDR3 here is CASSETGGHTGELFF. The CDR3 DNA reads TGTGCCAGCAGTGAAACAGGGGGCCACACCGGGGAGCTGTTTTTT.